Presented here are 20 T cell receptor beta chains from one specimen sequenced in a study of cytomegalovirus exposure and HLA in healthy donors. 13 Jbeta primers and 60 Vbeta primers were used for the PCR. The assay was immunoSEQ multiplex PCR, and TCRdb's table has in-frame clones only and misses some. The data show 160,000 or so clones, with 80% seen just once and 1.3% held by the top ten. What was sequenced was PBMCs. The receptors here all came from a woman aged 45-59 years in good health and CMV-seronegative.

This clone was detected only once. The V and J genes are TRBV7-2 and TRBJ2-1; 11 nucleotides match TRBD1. Germline CDR1 SGHTA, CDR2 FQGNSA. With V trimmed by 5 bases and J by 10 bases, 13 bases remained unmatched. CDR3 length equals 16 residues. The CDR3 sequence: CASSPNGQGASGEQFF. CDR3 DNA sequence: TGTGCCAGCAGCCCAAATGGACAGGGGGCCAGCGGGGAGCAGTTCTTC.

This rearrangement joins TRBV5-5 to TRBJ2-7; possible D gene TRBD1, 6 bases. Germline values: CDR1 SGHKS, CDR2 YYEKEE (reference sequence). V lost 0 bases to trimming and J lost 4 bases, with 11 bases between them. The CDR3 runs 14 residues. The CDR3 loop reads CASSLAQGAYEQYF. CDR3 DNA sequence: TGTGCCAGCAGCTTGGCACAGGGTGCTTACGAGCAGTACTTC.

The chain joins TRBV18 to TRBJ1-6, with 8 bases aligning to TRBD1. From germline, CDR1 is KGHSH and CDR2 LQKENI. Trimming took 3 bases from V and 10 from J; bases not matched to a gene: 8. There are 15 residues in the CDR3. DNA for the CDR3: TGTGCCAGCTCACCCCCCGGGACAGGTCAATCACCCCTCCACTTT. Translating gives CASSPPGTGQSPLHF.

This sequence joins TRBV11-2 and TRBJ2-1; weak D call: TRBD1 (6 bases). Germline loops: CDR1 SGHAT, CDR2 FQNNGV. The CDR3 runs 18 residues. The V end was cut by 2 bases, the J end by 5 bases, with 22 bases between. The chain's CDR3 is CASSLTKWALKGDNEQFF. CDR3 in DNA: TGTGCCAGCAGCTTAACGAAGTGGGCCCTCAAGGGGGACAATGAGCAGTTCTTC. The whole variable domain, filled in from reference TRBV11-2 and TRBJ2-1, reads EAGVAQSPRYKIIEKRQSVAFWCNPISGHATLYWYQQILGQGPKLLIQFQNNGVVDDSQLPKDRFSAERLKGVDSTLKIQPAKLEDSAVYLCASSLTKWALKGDNEQFFGPGTRLTVL.

The chain carries TRBV5-6 and TRBJ1-2; a possible D gene is TRBD1 (6 bases). V was trimmed by 3 bases and J by 7 bases, leaving 28 bases between them. CDR3 length equals 18 residues. The germline CDR1 and CDR2 sequences are SGHDT and YYEEEE. CDR3: CASSSTAGSNREGSGYTF. DNA of the CDR3: TGTGCCAGCAGCTCCACCGCGGGGAGCAACAGGGAGGGTAGTGGCTACACCTTC.

This clone has more than one count but fewer than ten. V is TRBV5-6 and J is TRBJ2-5; weak D call: TRBD1 (5 bases). Between the trimmed V and J ends, which lost 2 bases and 0 bases, there was a span of 8 bases. Germline V CDR1 and CDR2: SGHDT, YYEEEE. The CDR3 consists of 14 residues. In DNA, the CDR3 is TGTGCCAGCAGCTTCAGGGCCTACCAAGAGACCCAGTACTTC. It codes for CASSFRAYQETQYF.

This sequence joins TRBV4-1 and TRBJ2-5; 7 nucleotides line up with TRBD2. V shed 1 base, J shed 2 bases, and the junction held 4 bases outside the gene matches. Germline V lookup: CDR1 MGHRA, CDR2 YSYEKL. The CDR3 sequence is 15 residues long. DNA for the CDR3: TGCGCCAGCAGCCAAGCAACTAGCGCGCAAGAGACCCAGTACTTC. Amino acids: CASSQATSAQETQYF.

The chain links TRBV7-2 to TRBJ1-2; 7 nucleotides align to TRBD1. This CDR3 has 14 amino acids. CDR1 is SGHTA and CDR2 is FQGNSA in the germline V gene. V was pared by 5 bases and J by 0 bases, with 3 bases of the junction left unmatched. The CDR3: CASSQQGTNYGYTF. The DNA for the CDR3 is TGTGCCAGCAGCCAACAGGGGACTAACTATGGCTACACCTTC.

The chain links TRBV2 to TRBJ2-1; 14 positions match TRBD2. CDR3 size: 14 residues. V gave up 3 bases and J gave up 9 bases; unmatched junction bases: 1. Germline V gene lookup returns CDR1 SNHLY and CDR2 FYNNEI. The CDR3 sequence is CASSEGLAGAEQFF. The CDR3 DNA is TGTGCCAGCAGTGAGGGACTAGCGGGGGCTGAGCAGTTCTTC.

The chain uses TRBV25-1 and TRBJ1-2; 8 nucleotides line up with TRBD1. CDR1 MGHDK and CDR2 SYGVNS come from the germline V gene. V dropped 3 bases and J dropped 2; count of bases not matched to a gene: 2. The CDR3 extends over 14 amino acids. This CDR3 is CASSERDRNYGYTF. CDR3 DNA: TGTGCCAGCAGTGAGCGGGACAGGAACTATGGCTACACCTTC.

V usage is TRBV7-9 and J usage is TRBJ1-2; D remains unclear. The V and J ends lost 5 bases and 2 bases respectively, with 15 bases between them. Germline V gene sequence: CDR1 SEHNR, CDR2 FQNEAQ (reference sequence). The CDR3 loop spans 15 amino acids. CDR3 DNA sequence: TGTGCCAGCAGCGCCCTTGGGCTACGGAACTATGGCTACACCTTC. Its translation: CASSALGLRNYGYTF.

CDR3 nucleotide sequence: TGTGCCAGCAGCCAGGGATTAGAGGGTCAGCCCCAGCATTTT. The encoded protein is CASSQGLEGQPQHF. The rearrangement links TRBV4-2 to TRBJ1-5, with D hard to call. The germline V gene encodes CDR1 LGHNA and CDR2 YNFKEQ. V was cut by 3 bases and J by 6 bases, with 12 bases left in between. The CDR3 sequence is 14 residues long.

The J gene is TRBJ2-5, the V gene TRBV5-1, with D possibly TRBD1 on 6 matching bases. This CDR3 has 16 residues. Germline CDR1 SGHRS, CDR2 YFSETQ. V was clipped by 0 bases and J by 4 bases, with 16 bases between them. CDR3 coding DNA: TGCGCCAGCAGCTTGGAGGTTTGGGGGCGCGGAGAGACCCAGTACTTC. The encoded protein is CASSLEVWGRGETQYF. Using reference TRBV5-1 and TRBJ2-5 for the parts outside the CDR3, the full variable domain is KAGVTQTPRYLIKTRGQQVTLSCSPISGHRSVSWYQQTPGQGLQFLFEYFSETQRNKGNFPGRFSGRQFSNSRSEMNVSTLELGDSALYLCASSLEVWGRGETQYFGPGTRLLVL.

The J gene is TRBJ1-5, the V gene TRBV28; the match to TRBD1 covers 9 bases. J gave up 4 bases and V 4 bases, and 14 bases lay outside the gene matches. From germline, CDR1 is MDHEN and CDR2 SYDVKM. This CDR3 is 18 amino acids long. CDR3 region: CASSSGTGTFMGNQPQHF. CDR3 sequence (DNA): TGTGCCAGCAGTTCCGGGACAGGGACTTTTATGGGTAATCAGCCCCAGCATTTT.

The chain is built from TRBV5-5 and TRBJ1-6, with 7 nucleotides matching TRBD1. Germline V gives CDR1 SGHKS, CDR2 YYEKEE (reference sequence). Trimming cost V 3 bases and J 7 bases; bases outside gene matches: 16. The length of the CDR3 is 18 residues. The chain's CDR3 is CASSSDRDLALWNSPLHF. For the CDR3, the DNA is TGTGCCAGCAGCTCCGACAGGGACCTCGCCCTGTGGAATTCACCCCTCCACTTT.

V is TRBV7-2 and J is TRBJ2-3; D uncertain. Deletions cut 1 base from V and 2 bases from J, with 7 bases between. CDR1 is SGHTA, CDR2 FQGNSA, per germline. The CDR3 sequence is 14 residues long. The CDR3 reads CASSLVSFTDTQYF. The CDR3 nucleotides are TGTGCCAGCAGCTTAGTTTCGTTCACAGATACGCAGTATTTT.

This clone occurred a few times. The V call is TRBV27, the J call TRBJ2-2, with 9 nucleotides matching TRBD2. With 7 bases clipped from V and 2 bases from J, the junction kept 2 bases outside the gene matches. The CDR3 sequence is 14 residues long. In germline, CDR1 is MNHEY, CDR2 SMNVEV (reference sequence). CDR3 in DNA: TGTGCCAGCAACCTAGCGGGAAACACCGGGGAGCTGTTTTTT. Translated, it gives CASNLAGNTGELFF.

The chain joins TRBV4-3 to TRBJ1-2, with 8 bases fitting TRBD1. The V and J ends lost 1 base and 4 bases, in that order; junction bases with no gene match: 5. CDR1 is LGHNA, CDR2 YSLEER, per germline. The CDR3 is 15 residues long. CDR3 nucleotide sequence: TGCGCCAGCAGCCAAGGACAGGGGTTGGGCTATGGCTACACCTTC. It translates to CASSQGQGLGYGYTF.

The chain employs TRBV5-1 and TRBJ1-3; 7 bases are a match to TRBD1. V lost 3 bases, J lost 2 bases, and 5 bases stayed unmatched. CDR3 length: 15 amino acids. In germline, CDR1 is SGHRS, CDR2 YFSETQ. The DNA of the CDR3 is TGCGCCAGCAGCTCTCGAGGGACAGCTGGAAACACCATATATTTT. Protein product: CASSSRGTAGNTIYF.

The chain uses TRBV19 and TRBJ2-6; D possibly corresponds to TRBD2 (7 bases). The V and J ends lost 4 bases and 2 bases respectively, with 15 bases between them. CDR3 length equals 17 residues. The V gene's germline CDR1 is LNHDA and CDR2 SQIVND (reference sequence). In DNA, the CDR3 is TGTGCCAGTAGTAGGGGGAACGGGGGGCCTGGGGCCAACGTCCTGACTTTC. Translated, it gives CASSRGNGGPGANVLTF.